A selection of T cell receptor beta chains follows, all from one sample in a study of cytomegalovirus exposure and HLA in healthy donors. Produced via immunoSEQ multiplex PCR; TCRdb's table is partial and in-frame only. This sample has some 100,000 clones, with around 75% found just once. Input material: PBMCs. The receptor set was obtained from a woman aged 18-30 years in good health and CMV-seropositive. Both conserved end residues are part of each CDR3. Size tells how often a clone was seen (once, few, many) or the class of an expanded clone, and some rows leave it out.

V	J	size	CDR3
TRBV19	TRBJ2-7	NA	CASSTSGSGYEQYF
TRBV30	TRBJ2-7	NA	CAWSYGSGEQYF
TRBV27	TRBJ2-7	NA	CASSLFVGYETGYYEQYF
TRBV29-1	TRBJ2-7	NA	CSVVGLAGGFYEQYF
TRBV7-9	TRBJ1-3	NA	CASSPLSGKSGNTIYF
TRBV7-8	TRBJ1-1	few	CASSLVAGGHNEAFF
TRBV27	TRBJ2-1	NA	CASRRDSYNEQFF
TRBV12-5	TRBJ1-1	NA	CASAQGGHRSTEAFF
TRBV6-4	TRBJ2-1	NA	CASSDVAGAGGPNEQFF
TRBV5-3	TRBJ1-4	NA	CARSSGTGCDEKLFF
TRBV9	TRBJ2-7	NA	CASSVGSRENYEQYF
TRBV4-3	TRBJ2-1	once	CASSQGTSGRSYNEQFF
TRBV10-3	TRBJ2-5	NA	CAISESWRETQETQYF
TRBV7-9	TRBJ1-2	NA	CASSWGQSNYGYTF
TRBV7-3	TRBJ2-1	NA	CASSLTFLAGAPNEQFF
TRBV6-5	TRBJ1-2	NA	CASSYGTGDYGYTF
TRBV6-5	TRBJ2-2	NA	CASSTGVGLGELFF
TRBV30	TRBJ2-7	NA	CAWSVGQGAGEQYF
TRBV28	TRBJ2-5	NA	CASSSGSVLQETQYF
TRBV30	TRBJ1-5	NA	CAWSDTGLYQPQHF
TRBV7-2	TRBJ2-1	NA	CASSSLGYERFF
TRBV28	TRBJ1-1	few	CASSHTFGNTEAFF
TRBV5-1	TRBJ1-1	NA	CASSFDRGNTEAFF
TRBV29-1	TRBJ2-3	NA	CSLAGGKGNTDTQYF
TRBV9	TRBJ1-5	few	CASSAHGGVAQHF
TRBV6-1	TRBJ2-7	NA	CASSVRIGYEQYF
TRBV28	TRBJ2-7	NA	CASSLGRVLSYEQYF
TRBV11-1	TRBJ2-7	NA	CASSPGTGEVEGEQYF
TRBV18	TRBJ1-2	NA	CASSAGMGSNYGYTF
TRBV21-1	TRBJ1-1	few	CASSKSGGSEAFF
TRBV28	TRBJ2-7	NA	CASSQPTGFVYEQYF
TRBV5-1	TRBJ2-5	once	CASSPWTSGMKTQYF
TRBV28	TRBJ1-3	NA	CASTLPLQGRVYF
TRBV5-1	TRBJ1-2	NA	CASSWGQDYGYTF
TRBV27	TRBJ2-5	NA	CASGPNAETQYF
TRBV6-6	TRBJ1-2	NA	CAIQGDGYTF
TRBV19	TRBJ1-5	NA	CASSIGSGDQPQHF
TRBV5-1	TRBJ2-3	NA	CASSFRDRGVGIWGWGTDTQYF
TRBV7-2	TRBJ1-4	NA	CASSLVATGNEKLFF
TRBV6-1	TRBJ2-7	few	CASSTETGHSYEQYF
TRBV5-4	TRBJ2-5	once	CASSSPTGQGQETQYF
TRBV6-5	TRBJ1-4	NA	CASGGANEKLFF
TRBV6-6	TRBJ2-4	NA	CASRDLAELAKNIQYF
TRBV7-9	TRBJ2-7	NA	CASSPLAGLYEQYF
TRBV5-6	TRBJ2-1	few	CASSLAGVDEQFF
TRBV27	TRBJ1-2	NA	CASSLSAGDYGYTF
TRBV5-4	NA	once	CASSYGLAGISYEQYF
TRBV30	TRBJ2-5	NA	CAWRLHREGLETQYF
TRBV7-7	TRBJ2-5	NA	CASSLEVGGRMETQYF
TRBV29-1	TRBJ2-1	NA	CSVEGLGGYSYNEQFF
TRBV5-1	TRBJ2-5	NA	CASSLIQGAGETQYF
TRBV28	TRBJ1-4	NA	CASSLYLPATNEKLFF
TRBV28	TRBJ2-5	NA	CASRPPPGRRAETQYF
TRBV28	TRBJ2-3	NA	CASSLWVAGGDTQYF
TRBV6-5	TRBJ1-2	NA	CASSRPGVVYGYTF